This T cell receptor beta chain stems from a study of blood T cell repertoires in COVID-19. Looking at the study overall: Whether acute or convalescent, the COVID-19 samples came from the United States, Italy and Spain. Sources were T cells, B-cell-depleted T cells, or PBMCs; the material itself was cDNA or gDNA.

This CDR3 has 17 residues. Looked up from germline, CDR1 is SGHDN and CDR2 is FVKESK. V trimming: 8 bases; J trimming: 5 bases; junction bases outside the gene matches: 20. Participant-given clinical history determined each cohort assignment. Authors' processing steps: Estimates of nucleated cell counts were drawn from the amplification of reference gene primers. The table came from immunoSEQ multiplex PCR; TCRdb's copy has only in-frame clones and leaves some out. V and J calls and clone size are given by that table; D and trimming were obtained from the DNA. The table includes 110,000 to 150,000 clones, 80% to 90% detected once.

The sequence was collected from a man between 50 and 59 years old who had recovered from COVID-19. V gene TRBV14 combines with J gene TRBJ2-7, with TRBD1 matching over 8 bases. The specimen was PBMCs or T cells enriched from blood (not recorded which). In nucleotides, the CDR3 is TGTGCCAGCCGTCCGAAAGGAAAACCGGGACAGGCCCACGAGCAGTACTTC. Translation gives CASRPKGKPGQAHEQYF.